This passage covers 11 T cell receptor beta chains from one sample sequenced in a study of prognosis after radiotherapy for stage I lung cancer. Multiplex PCR, run in two rounds, amplified TCR beta CDR3 from genomic DNA. TRBV and TRBJ genes each had their own specific primers in first-round PCR. MiXCR, run by TCRdb on the multiplex PCR reads, gives a single entry per CDR3 protein. The repertoire holds about 59,000 distinct CDR3 sequences, with about 26% as singletons. Material: PBMCs, obtained before or after stereotactic body radiation therapy (not recorded which). The receptor source for this set is a donor aged 50 or older with non-small cell lung cancer.

Turning to this clonotype: A much bigger clone sits one base away, suggesting this may be a read error. The chain has TRBV20-1 and TRBJ2-7; D is unresolved. This CDR3 spans 13 amino acids. Trimming stripped 2 bases from V and 6 bases from J, with 14 bases between. CDR1 is DFQATT, CDR2 SNEGSKA, per germline (reference sequence). CDR3: CSARSSASGEQYF. The CDR3 DNA follows: TGCAGTGCTAGAAGTTCCGCCTCGGGCGAGCAGTACTTC.

This clonotype was found many times. This sequence joins TRBV9 and TRBJ1-1; a weak D match, TRBD1 (5 bases). CDR3 length: 14 amino acids. Germline CDR1 reads SGDLS; CDR2 reads YYNGEE. Trimming removed 3 bases from V and 6 bases from J, with 15 bases in between. CDR3 in amino acids: CASSAGDVIAEAFF. The CDR3 nucleotides are TGTGCCAGCAGCGCGGGGGACGTGATAGCTGAAGCTTTCTTT.

This clonotype has at least ten counts. This rearrangement joins TRBV6-1 to TRBJ2-7; 8 positions match TRBD1. CDR3 length: 16 amino acids. Per the germline V gene, CDR1 is MNHNS and CDR2 is SASEGT. Unmatched junction bases numbered 12, after V lost 5 bases and J lost 3 bases. CDR3 DNA: TGTGCCAGCAGTCCCGGCGGAGACAGGGGTCGCTACGAGCAGTACTTC. It translates to CASSPGGDRGRYEQYF.

This chain joins TRBV5-4 and TRBJ1-1; no clear D. The germline V gene encodes CDR1 SGHNT and CDR2 YYREEE (reference sequence). V was trimmed by 0 bases and J by 4 bases, leaving 10 bases between them. The CDR3 loop spans 14 amino acids. The CDR3 sequence is CASSLGQTRTEAFF. The CDR3 DNA reads as TGTGCCAGCAGCTTGGGGCAGACCCGCACTGAAGCTTTCTTT.

The table lists this clonotype with many counts. The chain combines TRBV6-5 with TRBJ2-2, with 10 bases matching TRBD2. CDR1 MNHEY and CDR2 SVGAGI come from the germline V gene. With V trimmed by 4 bases and J by 4 bases, 3 bases remained unmatched. The CDR3 is 15 amino acids. The CDR3, as DNA: TGTGCCAGCAGTTCGCTAGCGGGGGCCACCGGGGAGCTGTTTTTT. It specifies CASSSLAGATGELFF.

This clonotype was seen many times. The chain links TRBV5-1 to TRBJ1-1; the D gene is possibly TRBD1 (6 bases). V dropped 1 base and J dropped 5 bases, with 12 bases sitting between them. Germline CDR1 reads SGHRS; CDR2 reads YFSETQ. The CDR3 contains 14 residues. CDR3 in amino acids: CASSLQGLATEAFF. The CDR3 coding sequence is TGCGCCAGCAGCTTGCAGGGGCTAGCGACTGAAGCTTTCTTT.

Many counts were recorded for this clonotype. The chain joins TRBV12-3 or TRBV12-4 to TRBJ1-2, with a weak D call TRBD1 (5 bases). V lost 8 bases to trimming and J lost 8 bases, with 18 bases between them. The CDR3 totals 13 residues. CDR3 amino acids: CASAAAGAPGYTF. The CDR3 nucleotides read TGTGCCAGCGCCGCGGCTGGGGCGCCGGGCTACACCTTC.

This clonotype occurred a few times. CDR3 region: CASSQEPRSTEAFF. The CDR3 DNA sequence: TGTGCCAGCAGCCAAGAACCCAGGAGCACTGAAGCTTTCTTT. The rearrangement uses TRBV3-1 and TRBJ1-1; D is undetermined. Germline V gene lookup returns CDR1 LGHDT and CDR2 YNNKEL (reference sequence). This CDR3 has 14 amino acids. V gave up 0 bases and J gave up 4 bases, with 9 bases separating them.

This clonotype has a count of ten or more. The rearrangement uses TRBV12-3 or TRBV12-4 and TRBJ1-1, with D possibly TRBD1 on 5 matching bases. The ends were cut back, 7 bases at V and 5 bases at J, with 8 bases in the middle. This CDR3 is built from 11 residues. This CDR3 is CASNGGTEAFF. The DNA of the CDR3 is TGTGCCAGCAACGGGGGGACTGAAGCTTTCTTT.

In this sample, this clonotype turned up many times. V usage is TRBV19 and J usage is TRBJ1-1; D is undetermined. CDR3 length equals 15 residues. Trimming took off 8 bases at V and 0 bases at J, with 16 bases between the two ends. Germline CDR1 and CDR2: LNHDA and SQIVND (reference sequence). This CDR3 reads CASGTGVAVNTEAFF. The CDR3 nucleotides are TGTGCCAGTGGTACCGGGGTTGCGGTGAACACTGAAGCTTTCTTT.

Remarks on this clonotype: A much larger clonotype is one base distant, so this may be a read error. The V call is TRBV12-3 or TRBV12-4, the J call TRBJ1-1; D uncertain. This CDR3 spans 12 amino acids. The CDR3 sequence is CASSLSGLEASF. The CDR3 DNA is TGTGCCAGCAGTTTATCTGGACTAGAAGCTTCCTTT.